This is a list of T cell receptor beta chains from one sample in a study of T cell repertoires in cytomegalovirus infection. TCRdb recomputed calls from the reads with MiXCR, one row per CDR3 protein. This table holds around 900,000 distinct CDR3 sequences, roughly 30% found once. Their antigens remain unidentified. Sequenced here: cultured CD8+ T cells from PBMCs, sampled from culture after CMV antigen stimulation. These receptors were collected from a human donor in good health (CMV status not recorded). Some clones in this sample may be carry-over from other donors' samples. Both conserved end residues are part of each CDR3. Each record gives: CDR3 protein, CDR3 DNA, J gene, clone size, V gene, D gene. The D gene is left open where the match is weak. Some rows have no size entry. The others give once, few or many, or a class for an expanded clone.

CDR3aa: CASSVQGLAGGQEQFF
CDR3nt: TGTGCCAGCAGTGTCCAGGGACTAGCGGGGGGGCAGGAGCAGTTCTTC
j_gene: TRBJ2-1
abundance: few
v_gene: TRBV6-4
d_gene: TRBD2

CDR3aa: CASNIDFATLRGTEAFF
CDR3nt: TGTGCCAGTAATATAGATTTTGCGACTCTAAGGGGGACTGAAGCTTTCTTT
j_gene: TRBJ1-1
abundance: -
v_gene: TRBV19
d_gene: -

CDR3aa: CASSIDADRGMNTEAFF
CDR3nt: TGTGCCAGTAGTATAGACGCGGACAGGGGGATGAACACTGAAGCTTTCTTT
j_gene: TRBJ1-1
abundance: many
v_gene: TRBV19
d_gene: TRBD1

CDR3aa: CASSERIRRIANTGELFF
CDR3nt: TGCGCCAGCAGTGAAAGGATTAGGCGGATTGCGAACACCGGGGAGCTGTTTTTT
j_gene: TRBJ2-2
abundance: -
v_gene: TRBV10-2
d_gene: -

CDR3aa: CASSSATRGPGAGELFF
CDR3nt: TGTGCCAGCAGTTCCGCGACGAGGGGCCCCGGGGCCGGGGAGCTGTTTTTT
j_gene: TRBJ2-2
abundance: -
v_gene: TRBV7-8
d_gene: -

CDR3aa: CASSLREATNTGELFF
CDR3nt: TGCGCCAGCAGCCTGCGGGAGGCCACGAACACCGGGGAGCTGTTTTTT
j_gene: TRBJ2-2
abundance: -
v_gene: TRBV4-1
d_gene: TRBD2

CDR3aa: CASTAVKRRGTDTQYF
CDR3nt: TGTGCCAGCACCGCGGTAAAACGGCGGGGGACAGATACGCAGTATTTT
j_gene: TRBJ2-3
abundance: many
v_gene: TRBV11-2
d_gene: TRBD2

CDR3aa: CASSQEGSSYNEQFF
CDR3nt: TGCGCCAGCAGCCAAGAGGGCAGCTCCTACAATGAGCAGTTCTTC
j_gene: TRBJ2-1
abundance: many
v_gene: TRBV4-1
d_gene: -

CDR3aa: CASSPSDTVQETQYF
CDR3nt: TGCGCCAGCAGCCCGTCCGACACCGTTCAAGAGACCCAGTACTTC
j_gene: TRBJ2-5
abundance: -
v_gene: TRBV5-1
d_gene: -

CDR3aa: CAMDPGTNYGYTF
CDR3nt: TGTGCCATGGACCCAGGGACCAACTATGGCTACACCTTC
j_gene: TRBJ1-2
abundance: -
v_gene: TRBV10-3
d_gene: -

CDR3aa: CASSLGTSGDTQYF
CDR3nt: TGTGCCAGCAGCTTAGGGACTAGCGGCGATACGCAGTATTTT
j_gene: TRBJ2-3
abundance: -
v_gene: TRBV13
d_gene: TRBD2

CDR3aa: CASSLSRDTDAEAYF
CDR3nt: TGTGCCAGCAGTTTATCGAGGGACACTGACGCTGAAGCTTACTTT
j_gene: TRBJ1-1
abundance: -
v_gene: TRBV27
d_gene: -

CDR3aa: CASSTLRGAGELFF
CDR3nt: TGTGCCAGCAGTACACTCCGGGGAGCCGGGGAGCTGTTTTTT
j_gene: TRBJ2-2
abundance: many
v_gene: TRBV11-3
d_gene: -

CDR3aa: CASSYSWDKAYNEQFF
CDR3nt: TGTGCCAGCAGTTACTCGTGGGACAAGGCATACAATGAGCAGTTCTTC
j_gene: TRBJ2-1
abundance: -
v_gene: TRBV6-2/TRBV6-3
d_gene: -

CDR3aa: CSARDAPMTGNYEQYF
CDR3nt: TGCAGTGCTAGAGACGCCCCCATGACAGGGAACTACGAGCAGTACTTC
j_gene: TRBJ2-7
abundance: -
v_gene: TRBV20-1
d_gene: TRBD1

CDR3aa: CSAKPLDRGLGTEAFF
CDR3nt: TGCAGTGCTAAACCCCTAGACAGGGGGCTAGGTACTGAAGCTTTCTTT
j_gene: TRBJ1-1
abundance: -
v_gene: TRBV20-1
d_gene: TRBD1

CDR3aa: CASSSGTGGFTEAFF
CDR3nt: TGTGCCAGTAGTTCCGGGACAGGGGGCTTCACTGAAGCTTTCTTT
j_gene: TRBJ1-1
abundance: many
v_gene: TRBV19
d_gene: TRBD1

CDR3aa: CAVHDLGQGTDTQYF
CDR3nt: TGTGCCGTCCATGATTTAGGACAGGGCACAGATACGCAGTATTTT
j_gene: TRBJ2-3
abundance: few
v_gene: TRBV6-6
d_gene: TRBD1

CDR3aa: CASSPRLVTDTQYF
CDR3nt: TGTGCCAGCAGCCCCCGACTAGTCACAGATACGCAGTATTTT
j_gene: TRBJ2-3
abundance: few
v_gene: TRBV7-6
d_gene: -

CDR3aa: CASSPGLAGTYEQYF
CDR3nt: TGTGCCAGTAGTCCCGGACTAGCGGGGACCTACGAGCAGTACTTC
j_gene: TRBJ2-7
abundance: -
v_gene: TRBV19
d_gene: TRBD2

CDR3aa: CASSPSGGDNYGYTF
CDR3nt: TGTGCCAGCAGCCCTTCCGGGGGGGACAACTATGGCTACACCTTC
j_gene: TRBJ1-2
abundance: many
v_gene: TRBV7-6
d_gene: -

CDR3aa: CASSFTPYPTSGDSSTDTQYF
CDR3nt: TGTGCCAGCAGCTTCACGCCTTATCCGACTAGCGGGGACTCTAGCACAGATACGCAGTATTTT
j_gene: TRBJ2-3
abundance: -
v_gene: TRBV7-3
d_gene: TRBD2

CDR3aa: CASTRTGVTEAFF
CDR3nt: TGTGCCAGCACCCGAACAGGGGTCACTGAAGCTTTCTTT
j_gene: TRBJ1-1
abundance: few
v_gene: TRBV5-5
d_gene: TRBD1

CDR3aa: CSAPSGTGPYTEAFF
CDR3nt: TGCAGCGCCCCATCCGGGACAGGCCCTTACACTGAAGCTTTCTTT
j_gene: TRBJ1-1
abundance: -
v_gene: TRBV29-1
d_gene: TRBD1

CDR3aa: CASSPTGGVGNTIYF
CDR3nt: TGTGCCAGCAGTCCGACAGGGGGAGTTGGAAACACCATATATTTT
j_gene: TRBJ1-3
abundance: few
v_gene: TRBV7-8
d_gene: TRBD1

CDR3aa: CASSESLNEQFF
CDR3nt: TGTGCCAGCAGTGAGTCCCTTAATGAGCAGTTCTTC
j_gene: TRBJ2-1
abundance: -
v_gene: TRBV2
d_gene: -

CDR3aa: CASLPVGGMRNQPQHF
CDR3nt: TGTGCCAGCCTCCCCGTGGGGGGGATGCGCAATCAGCCCCAGCATTTT
j_gene: TRBJ1-5
abundance: -
v_gene: TRBV27
d_gene: -

CDR3aa: CASSLPPGTGLYNSPLHF
CDR3nt: TGTGCCAGCAGTTTACCCCCCGGGACAGGCCTTTATAATTCACCCCTCCACTTT
j_gene: TRBJ1-6
abundance: few
v_gene: TRBV27
d_gene: TRBD1

CDR3aa: CASSPPYPGTDTQYF
CDR3nt: TGTGCCAGCAGTCCCCCATACCCGGGCACAGATACGCAGTATTTT
j_gene: TRBJ2-3
abundance: -
v_gene: TRBV28
d_gene: -

CDR3aa: CAIRTASYGYTF
CDR3nt: TGTGCCATCAGGACCGCGTCTTATGGCTACACCTTC
j_gene: TRBJ1-2
abundance: many
v_gene: TRBV10-3
d_gene: -

CDR3aa: CASSPNGGAPQHF
CDR3nt: TGTGCCAGCAGCCCCAACGGGGGAGCGCCCCAGCATTTT
j_gene: TRBJ1-5
abundance: -
v_gene: TRBV7-8
d_gene: -

CDR3aa: CASSLAILGSADTQYF
CDR3nt: TGTGCCAGCAGCTTAGCGATCCTAGGATCGGCAGATACGCAGTATTTT
j_gene: TRBJ2-3
abundance: few
v_gene: TRBV7-8
d_gene: -

CDR3aa: CSATASTLGQGYF
CDR3nt: TGCAGTGCTACCGCGTCAACCTTGGGACAGGGGTATTTT
j_gene: TRBJ1-3
abundance: -
v_gene: TRBV20-1
d_gene: TRBD1

CDR3aa: CASSQDPGSYYGYTF
CDR3nt: TGTGCCAGCAGCCAAGATCCAGGGAGCTACTATGGCTACACCTTC
j_gene: TRBJ1-2
abundance: once
v_gene: TRBV14
d_gene: -

CDR3aa: CASSQDLGTYEQYF
CDR3nt: TGTGCCAGCAGCCAAGACCTGGGGACCTACGAGCAGTACTTC
j_gene: TRBJ2-7
abundance: once
v_gene: TRBV3-1
d_gene: -

CDR3aa: CASSVHGATSGVASDTQYF
CDR3nt: TGTGCCAGTAGTGTACACGGGGCAACTAGCGGCGTAGCGTCAGATACGCAGTATTTT
j_gene: TRBJ2-3
abundance: few
v_gene: TRBV19
d_gene: TRBD2

CDR3aa: CASSLVAGGPGNEQFF
CDR3nt: TGTGCCAGCAGCTTGGTAGCGGGGGGGCCGGGCAATGAGCAGTTCTTC
j_gene: TRBJ2-1
abundance: many
v_gene: TRBV7-2
d_gene: TRBD2

CDR3aa: CASSYSDYGTQYF
CDR3nt: TGTGCCAGCAGTTACTCGGACTATGGGACCCAGTACTTC
j_gene: TRBJ2-5
abundance: few
v_gene: TRBV6-5
d_gene: -

CDR3aa: CASSLEGVRGDTEAFF
CDR3nt: TGCGCCAGCAGCTTGGAGGGCGTCAGGGGGGACACTGAAGCTTTCTTT
j_gene: TRBJ1-1
abundance: few
v_gene: TRBV5-1
d_gene: TRBD1

CDR3aa: CASRETGGGELFF
CDR3nt: TGTGCCAGCAGGGAGACCGGGGGCGGGGAGCTGTTTTTT
j_gene: TRBJ2-2
abundance: -
v_gene: TRBV6-1
d_gene: -

CDR3aa: CASSGGMRMATEAFF
CDR3nt: TGTGCCAGCAGTGGTGGGATGCGAATGGCTACTGAAGCTTTCTTT
j_gene: TRBJ1-1
abundance: -
v_gene: TRBV28
d_gene: -

CDR3aa: CASSYTSDEAFF
CDR3nt: TGTGCCAGCAGTTACACCAGTGATGAAGCTTTCTTT
j_gene: TRBJ1-1
abundance: -
v_gene: TRBV6-2/TRBV6-3
d_gene: -

CDR3aa: CASSSGPSFYEQYF
CDR3nt: TGTGCCAGCAGTTCAGGCCCCTCTTTCTACGAGCAGTACTTC
j_gene: TRBJ2-7
abundance: -
v_gene: TRBV27
d_gene: -

CDR3aa: CASSYATIDQPQHF
CDR3nt: TGTGCCAGCAGTTACGCTACTATCGATCAGCCCCAGCATTTT
j_gene: TRBJ1-5
abundance: few
v_gene: TRBV6-2/TRBV6-3
d_gene: -

CDR3aa: CASSLSSGLAKNIQYF
CDR3nt: TGTGCCAGCAGTTTAAGTAGCGGGTTAGCCAAAAACATTCAGTACTTC
j_gene: TRBJ2-4
abundance: many
v_gene: TRBV27
d_gene: TRBD2

CDR3aa: CASSEYRETEAFF
CDR3nt: TGTGCCAGCAGTGAATATCGGGAAACTGAAGCTTTCTTT
j_gene: TRBJ1-1
abundance: -
v_gene: TRBV6-1
d_gene: -

CDR3aa: CASSSTGTGNNEQFF
CDR3nt: TGTGCCAGTAGTTCCACCGGGACAGGGAACAATGAGCAGTTCTTC
j_gene: TRBJ2-1
abundance: -
v_gene: TRBV19
d_gene: TRBD1

CDR3aa: CASSFRGEPSGANVLTF
CDR3nt: TGTGCCAGCAGTTTCCGGGGCGAGCCCTCTGGGGCCAACGTCCTGACTTTC
j_gene: TRBJ2-6
abundance: -
v_gene: TRBV12-3/TRBV12-4
d_gene: -

CDR3aa: CSARDDGTYEQYF
CDR3nt: TGCAGTGCTAGAGACGACGGTACCTACGAGCAGTACTTC
j_gene: TRBJ2-7
abundance: -
v_gene: TRBV20-1
d_gene: -

CDR3aa: CASSQHPGFGNTGELFF
CDR3nt: TGCGCCAGCAGCCAACATCCGGGATTTGGGAACACCGGGGAGCTGTTTTTT
j_gene: TRBJ2-2
abundance: few
v_gene: TRBV4-1
d_gene: -

CDR3aa: CASSKDRLGYEQYF
CDR3nt: TGTGCCAGCAGTAAGGACAGACTGGGCTACGAGCAGTACTTC
j_gene: TRBJ2-7
abundance: few
v_gene: TRBV6-1
d_gene: -

CDR3aa: CASSSRPDRATNYGYTF
CDR3nt: TGTGCCAGTAGTTCCAGGCCGGACAGGGCCACTAACTATGGCTACACCTTC
j_gene: TRBJ1-2
abundance: few
v_gene: TRBV19
d_gene: TRBD1

CDR3aa: CASSLDTTIEAFF
CDR3nt: TGTGCCAGCAGTTTGGACACCACTATTGAAGCTTTCTTT
j_gene: TRBJ1-1
abundance: few
v_gene: TRBV12-3/TRBV12-4
d_gene: -

CDR3aa: CASSYLFGTDHVGTNTEAFF
CDR3nt: TGTGCCAGCAGCTACCTTTTCGGGACAGATCATGTGGGGACGAACACTGAAGCTTTCTTT
j_gene: TRBJ1-1
abundance: -
v_gene: TRBV5-6
d_gene: TRBD1

CDR3aa: CASSYATGTDTQYF
CDR3nt: TGTGCCAGCAGTTACGCCACGGGCACAGATACGCAGTATTTT
j_gene: TRBJ2-3
abundance: -
v_gene: TRBV6-6
d_gene: -

CDR3aa: CATPTGTGDGYTF
CDR3nt: TGTGCCACGCCTACTGGGACCGGGGATGGCTACACCTTC
j_gene: TRBJ1-2
abundance: once
v_gene: TRBV12-3/TRBV12-4
d_gene: -